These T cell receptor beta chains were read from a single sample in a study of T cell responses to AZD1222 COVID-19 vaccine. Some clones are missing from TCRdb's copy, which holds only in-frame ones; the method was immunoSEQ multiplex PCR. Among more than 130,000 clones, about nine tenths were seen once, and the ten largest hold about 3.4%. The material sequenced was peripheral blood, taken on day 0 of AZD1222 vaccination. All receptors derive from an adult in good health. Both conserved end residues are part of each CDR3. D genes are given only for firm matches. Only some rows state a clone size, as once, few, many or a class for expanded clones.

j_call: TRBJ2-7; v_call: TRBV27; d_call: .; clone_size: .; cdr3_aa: CASSLQGRQALWTYEQYF; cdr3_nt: TGTGCCAGCAGCCTCCAGGGGAGACAGGCGCTCTGGACCTACGAGCAGTACTTC
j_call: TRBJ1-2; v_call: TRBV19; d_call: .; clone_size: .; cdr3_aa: CASQTDRGYGYGYTF; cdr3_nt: TGTGCCAGCCAAACCGACCGGGGGTATGGCTATGGCTACACCTTC
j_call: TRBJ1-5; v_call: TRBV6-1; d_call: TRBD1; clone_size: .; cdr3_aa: CASSEALWTGGNNQPQHF; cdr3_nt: TGTGCCAGCAGTGAAGCGCTCTGGACAGGGGGCAACAATCAGCCCCAGCATTTT
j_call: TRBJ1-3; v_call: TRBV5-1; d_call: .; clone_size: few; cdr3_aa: CASSLLSGAGNTIYF; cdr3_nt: TGCGCCAGCAGCTTGTTGTCAGGGGCTGGAAACACCATATATTTT
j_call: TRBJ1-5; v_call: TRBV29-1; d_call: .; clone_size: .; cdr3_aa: CSVAASNQPQHF; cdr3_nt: TGCAGCGTTGCCGCTAGCAATCAGCCCCAGCATTTT
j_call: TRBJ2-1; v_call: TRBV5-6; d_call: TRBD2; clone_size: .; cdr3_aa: CASSAAGLAEYNEQFF; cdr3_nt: TGTGCCAGCAGCGCCGCGGGACTAGCGGAATACAATGAGCAGTTCTTC
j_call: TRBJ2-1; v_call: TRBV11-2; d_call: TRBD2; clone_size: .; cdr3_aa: CASSATGTRKQFF; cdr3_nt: TGTGCCAGCAGCGCGACCGGGACTAGAAAGCAGTTCTTC
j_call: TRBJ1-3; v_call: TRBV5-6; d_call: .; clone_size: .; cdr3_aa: CASSWLGSLFSGNTIYF; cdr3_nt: TGTGCCAGCAGCTGGTTAGGGTCATTGTTCTCTGGAAACACCATATATTTT
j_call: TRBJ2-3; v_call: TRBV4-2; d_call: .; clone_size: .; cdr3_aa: CASSPPASDTQYF; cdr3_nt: TGTGCCAGCAGCCCTCCAGCGTCAGATACGCAGTATTTT
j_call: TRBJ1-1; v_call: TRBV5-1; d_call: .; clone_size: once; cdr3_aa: CASSRADRSEAFF; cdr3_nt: TGCGCCAGCAGCCGGGCAGACAGGAGCGAAGCTTTCTTT
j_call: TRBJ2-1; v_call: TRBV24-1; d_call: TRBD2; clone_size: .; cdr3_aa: CATSDWPSGRAGREQFF; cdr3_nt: TGTGCCACCAGTGATTGGCCTAGCGGGAGGGCAGGACGGGAGCAGTTCTTC
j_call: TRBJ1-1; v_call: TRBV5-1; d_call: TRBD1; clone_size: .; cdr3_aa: CASSSRDRGEAFF; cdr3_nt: TGCGCCAGCAGCTCCCGGGACAGGGGTGAAGCTTTCTTT
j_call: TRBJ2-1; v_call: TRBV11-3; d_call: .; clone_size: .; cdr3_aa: CASSLEAWLGKSYNEQFF; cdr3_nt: TGTGCCAGCAGCTTAGAGGCGTGGTTAGGCAAGTCCTACAATGAGCAGTTCTTC
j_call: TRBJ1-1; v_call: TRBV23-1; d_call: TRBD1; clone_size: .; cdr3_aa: CASSHATGEGNTEAFF; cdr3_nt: TGCGCCAGCAGTCACGCGACAGGGGAGGGGAACACTGAAGCTTTCTTT
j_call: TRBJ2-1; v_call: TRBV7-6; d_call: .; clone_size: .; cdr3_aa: CASSGLGGGSYNEQFF; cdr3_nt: TGTGCCAGCAGCGGGCTGGGTGGTGGTTCCTACAATGAGCAGTTCTTC
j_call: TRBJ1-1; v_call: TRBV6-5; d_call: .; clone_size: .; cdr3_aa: CASRRAAEAFF; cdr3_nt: TGTGCCAGCAGAAGGGCCGCTGAAGCTTTCTTT
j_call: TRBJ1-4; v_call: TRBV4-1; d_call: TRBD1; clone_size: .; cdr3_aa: CASSPSTGGLEKLFF; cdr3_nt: TGCGCCAGCAGCCCATCGACAGGGGGCCTTGAAAAACTGTTTTTT
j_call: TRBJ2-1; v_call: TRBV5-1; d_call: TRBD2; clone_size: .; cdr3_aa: CASSLVSGGYNEQFF; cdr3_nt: TGCGCCAGCAGCTTGGTTTCGGGAGGGTACAATGAGCAGTTCTTC
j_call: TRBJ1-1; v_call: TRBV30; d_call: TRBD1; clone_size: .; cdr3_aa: CAWSGDRGDKAFF; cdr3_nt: TGTGCCTGGAGTGGCGACAGGGGAGACAAAGCTTTCTTT
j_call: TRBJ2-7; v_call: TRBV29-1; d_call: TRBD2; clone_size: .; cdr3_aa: CSVVLAGVYEQYF; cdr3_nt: TGCAGCGTTGTGCTAGCGGGAGTATACGAGCAGTACTTC
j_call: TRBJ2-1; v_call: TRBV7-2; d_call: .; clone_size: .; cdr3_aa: CASSLREGTGFHNEQFF; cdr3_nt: TGTGCCAGCAGCTTACGGGAGGGGACAGGGTTTCATAATGAGCAGTTCTTC